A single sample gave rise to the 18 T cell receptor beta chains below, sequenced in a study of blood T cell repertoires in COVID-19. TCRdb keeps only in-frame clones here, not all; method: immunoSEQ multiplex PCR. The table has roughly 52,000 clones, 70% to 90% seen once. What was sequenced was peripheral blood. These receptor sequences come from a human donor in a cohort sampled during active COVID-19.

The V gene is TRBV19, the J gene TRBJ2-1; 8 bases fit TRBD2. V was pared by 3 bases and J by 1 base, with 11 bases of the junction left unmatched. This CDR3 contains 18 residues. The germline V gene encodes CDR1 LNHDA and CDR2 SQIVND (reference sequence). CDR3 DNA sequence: TGTGCCAGTAGTATGGGGACCAGCGGGAGAGTATCCTACAATGAGCAGTTCTTC. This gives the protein CASSMGTSGRVSYNEQFF.

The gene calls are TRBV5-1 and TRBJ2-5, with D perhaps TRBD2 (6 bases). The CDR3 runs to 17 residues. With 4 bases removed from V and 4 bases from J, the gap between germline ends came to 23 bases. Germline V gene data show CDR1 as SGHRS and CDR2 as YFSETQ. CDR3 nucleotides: TGCGCCAGCAGCCCGCCCGGCGGAGGGGCCCCCCGAGAGACCCAGTACTTC. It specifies CASSPPGGGAPRETQYF.

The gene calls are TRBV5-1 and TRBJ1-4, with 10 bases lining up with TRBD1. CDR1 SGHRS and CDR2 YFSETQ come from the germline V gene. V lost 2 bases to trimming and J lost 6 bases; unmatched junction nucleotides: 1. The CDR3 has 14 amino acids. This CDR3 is CASSLGQGDEKLFF. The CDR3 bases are TGCGCCAGCAGCTTAGGACAGGGGGATGAAAAACTGTTTTTT.

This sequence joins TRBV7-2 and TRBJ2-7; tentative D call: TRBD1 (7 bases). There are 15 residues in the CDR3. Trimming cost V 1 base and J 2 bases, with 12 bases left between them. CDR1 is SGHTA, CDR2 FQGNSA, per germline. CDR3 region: CASSLGQGGAYEQYF. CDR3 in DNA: TGTGCCAGCAGCTTAGGACAGGGCGGGGCCTACGAGCAGTACTTC. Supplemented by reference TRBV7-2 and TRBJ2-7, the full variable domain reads GAGVSQSPSNKVTEKGKDVELRCDPISGHTALYWYRQSLGQGLEFLIYFQGNSAPDKSGLPSDRFSAERTGGSVSTLTIQRTQQEDSAVYLCASSLGQGGAYEQYFGPGTRLTVT.

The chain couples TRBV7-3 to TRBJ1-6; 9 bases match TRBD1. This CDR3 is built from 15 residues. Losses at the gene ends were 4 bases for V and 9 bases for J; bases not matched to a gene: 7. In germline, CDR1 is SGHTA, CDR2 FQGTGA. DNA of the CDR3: TGTGCCAGCAGCTATTCACCGGGACAGGGTTCACCCCTCCACTTT. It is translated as CASSYSPGQGSPLHF.

CDR3 sequence (DNA): TGCAGCGTTGAAGCCTGGCCCGGACAGGGTAGGGCCGAGGAGCTGTTTTTT. Translation gives CSVEAWPGQGRAEELFF. The gene calls are TRBV29-1 and TRBJ2-2; TRBD1 matches 8 bases. The CDR3 length is 17 residues. CDR1 is SQVTM and CDR2 is ANQGSEA in the germline V gene. V lost 1 base to trimming and J lost 10 bases; unmatched junction nucleotides: 17.

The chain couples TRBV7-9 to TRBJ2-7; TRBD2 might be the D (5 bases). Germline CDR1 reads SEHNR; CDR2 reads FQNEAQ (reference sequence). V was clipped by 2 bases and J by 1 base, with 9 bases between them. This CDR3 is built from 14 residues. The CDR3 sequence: CASSLSGESYEQYF. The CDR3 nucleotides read TGTGCCAGCAGCTTAAGCGGCGAGTCCTACGAGCAGTACTTC.

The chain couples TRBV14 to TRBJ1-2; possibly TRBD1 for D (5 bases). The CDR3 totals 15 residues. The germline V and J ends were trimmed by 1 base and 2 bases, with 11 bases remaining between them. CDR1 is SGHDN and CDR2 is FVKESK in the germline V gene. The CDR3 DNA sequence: TGTGCCAGCAGCCAAGTAAGGGGTTGGAACTATGGCTACACCTTC. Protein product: CASSQVRGWNYGYTF.

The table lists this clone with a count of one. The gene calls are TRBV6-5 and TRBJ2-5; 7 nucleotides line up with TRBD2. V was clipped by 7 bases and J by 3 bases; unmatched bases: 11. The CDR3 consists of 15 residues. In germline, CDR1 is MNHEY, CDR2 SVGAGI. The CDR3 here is CASTQTGGRKETQYF. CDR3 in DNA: TGTGCCAGCACGCAAACGGGCGGGAGAAAAGAGACCCAGTACTTC.

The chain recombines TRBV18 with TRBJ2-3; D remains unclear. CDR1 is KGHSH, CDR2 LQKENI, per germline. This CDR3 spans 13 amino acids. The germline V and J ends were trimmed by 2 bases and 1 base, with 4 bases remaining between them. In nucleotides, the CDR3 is TGTGCCAGCTCACCAAGCGGCACAGATACGCAGTATTTT. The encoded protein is CASSPSGTDTQYF.

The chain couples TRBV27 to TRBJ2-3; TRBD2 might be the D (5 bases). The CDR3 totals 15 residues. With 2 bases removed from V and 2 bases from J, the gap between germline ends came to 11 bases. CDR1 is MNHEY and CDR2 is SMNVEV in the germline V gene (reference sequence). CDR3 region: CASSLVPTTTDTQYF. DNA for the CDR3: TGTGCCAGCAGTTTAGTCCCGACTACCACAGATACGCAGTATTTT.

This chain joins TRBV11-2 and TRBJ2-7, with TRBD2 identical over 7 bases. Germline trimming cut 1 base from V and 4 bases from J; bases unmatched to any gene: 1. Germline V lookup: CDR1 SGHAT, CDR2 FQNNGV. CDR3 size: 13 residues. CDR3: CASSLGGSYEQYF. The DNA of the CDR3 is TGTGCCAGCAGCTTAGGCGGGAGTTACGAGCAGTACTTC.

The DNA of the CDR3 is TGCGCCAGCAGCCCTGGGGACAGGGTAGCCTTCGAGCAGTACTTC. Amino acid sequence: CASSPGDRVAFEQYF. The chain joins TRBV5-1 to TRBJ2-7, with 9 bases fitting TRBD1. V lost 4 bases, J lost 6 bases, and 11 bases stayed unmatched. CDR1 is SGHRS, CDR2 YFSETQ, per germline. This CDR3 is built from 15 residues.

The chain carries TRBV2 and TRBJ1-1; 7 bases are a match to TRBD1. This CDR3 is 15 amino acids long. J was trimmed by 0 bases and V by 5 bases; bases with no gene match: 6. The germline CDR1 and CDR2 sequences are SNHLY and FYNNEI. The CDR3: CASSPRQGLNTEAFF. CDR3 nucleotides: TGTGCCAGCAGTCCCCGACAGGGTTTGAACACTGAAGCTTTCTTT.

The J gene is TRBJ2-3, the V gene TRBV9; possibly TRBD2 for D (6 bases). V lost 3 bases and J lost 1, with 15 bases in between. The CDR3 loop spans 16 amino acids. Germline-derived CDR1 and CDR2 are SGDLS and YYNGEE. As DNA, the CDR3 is TGTGCCAGCAGCGCGGAGGGGTTCCGGGGCACAGATACGCAGTATTTT. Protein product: CASSAEGFRGTDTQYF.

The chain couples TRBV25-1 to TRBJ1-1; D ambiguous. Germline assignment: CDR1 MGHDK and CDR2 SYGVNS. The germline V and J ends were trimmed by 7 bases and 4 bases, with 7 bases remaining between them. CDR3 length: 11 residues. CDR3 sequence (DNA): TGTGCCAGCATTGGCCTCACTGAAGCTTTCTTT. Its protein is CASIGLTEAFF.

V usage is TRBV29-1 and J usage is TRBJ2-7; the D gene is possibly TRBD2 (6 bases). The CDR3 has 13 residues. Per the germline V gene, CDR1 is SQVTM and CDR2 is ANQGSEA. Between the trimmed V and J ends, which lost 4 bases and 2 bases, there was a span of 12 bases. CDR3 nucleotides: TGCAGCGTTGGGAGGGGCCGAGCCTACGAGCAGTACTTC. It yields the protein CSVGRGRAYEQYF.

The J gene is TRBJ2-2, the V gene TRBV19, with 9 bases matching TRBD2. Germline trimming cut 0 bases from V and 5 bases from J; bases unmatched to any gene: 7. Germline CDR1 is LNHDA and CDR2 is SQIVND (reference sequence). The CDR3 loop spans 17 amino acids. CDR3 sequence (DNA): TGTGCCAGTAGTATAGAGGGCGGGAGGGCCCTTACCGGGGAGCTGTTTTTT. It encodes CASSIEGGRALTGELFF.